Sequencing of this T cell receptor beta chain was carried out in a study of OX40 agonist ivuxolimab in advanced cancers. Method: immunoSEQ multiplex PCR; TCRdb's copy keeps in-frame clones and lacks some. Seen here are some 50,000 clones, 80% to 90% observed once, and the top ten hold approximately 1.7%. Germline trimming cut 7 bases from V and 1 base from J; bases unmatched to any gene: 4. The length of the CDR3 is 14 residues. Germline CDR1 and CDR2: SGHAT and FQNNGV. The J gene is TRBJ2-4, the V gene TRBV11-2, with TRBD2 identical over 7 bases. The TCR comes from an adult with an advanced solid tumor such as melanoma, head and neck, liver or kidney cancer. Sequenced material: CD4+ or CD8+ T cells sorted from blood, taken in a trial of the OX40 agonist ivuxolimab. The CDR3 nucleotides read TGTGCCAGCACAGCGGGGACGGCCAAAAACATTCAGTACTTC. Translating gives CASTAGTAKNIQYF.